The text below deals with one T cell receptor beta chain. The target antigen is unknown. The source of the sample is a study of cytomegalovirus exposure and HLA in healthy donors. V gave up 5 bases and J gave up 2 bases, with 11 bases separating them. CDR1 and CDR2 from the germline V gene are SGHRS and YFSETQ. This CDR3 spans 14 amino acids. Study-wide results and limits: When a later analysis compared HLA-associated TCR beta chains with equally common others, the HLA-associated chains turned out to be more clonally expanded and to have lower generation probabilities. Later analysis identified a missense DCLRE1C variant that was linked to TCR beta V- and J-gene trimming.

PCR primers comprised 60 Vbeta and 13 Jbeta primers. The data were produced by immunoSEQ multiplex PCR, yet TCRdb's version contains in-frame clones alone and is incomplete. Among 40,000 to 55,000 clones listed, about three quarters were seen once. The sequenced sample was PBMCs. This receptor was obtained from a man aged 25-45 years in good health and CMV-seropositive. The chain is built from TRBV5-1 and TRBJ1-3; a possible D gene is TRBD1 (6 bases). CDR3 amino acids: CASSSGQPGNTIYF. The CDR3 bases are TGCGCCAGCAGTTCCGGACAGCCTGGAAACACCATATATTTT. The full variable domain, with the rest looked up from reference TRBV5-1 and TRBJ1-3, is KAGVTQTPRYLIKTRGQQVTLSCSPISGHRSVSWYQQTPGQGLQFLFEYFSETQRNKGNFPGRFSGRQFSNSRSEMNVSTLELGDSALYLCASSSGQPGNTIYFGEGSWLTVV.